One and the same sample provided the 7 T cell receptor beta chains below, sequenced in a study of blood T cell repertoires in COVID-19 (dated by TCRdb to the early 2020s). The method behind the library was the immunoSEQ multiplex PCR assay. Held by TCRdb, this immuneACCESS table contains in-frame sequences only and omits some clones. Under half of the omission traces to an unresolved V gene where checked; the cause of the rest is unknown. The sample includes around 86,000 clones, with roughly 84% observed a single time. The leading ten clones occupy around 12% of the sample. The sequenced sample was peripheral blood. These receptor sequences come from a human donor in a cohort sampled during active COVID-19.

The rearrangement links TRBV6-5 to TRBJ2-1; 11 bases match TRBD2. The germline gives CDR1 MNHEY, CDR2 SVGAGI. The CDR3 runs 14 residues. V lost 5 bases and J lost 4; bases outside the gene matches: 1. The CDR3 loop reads CASSPSGRYNEQFF. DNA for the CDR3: TGTGCCAGCAGTCCTAGCGGGAGGTACAATGAGCAGTTCTTC.

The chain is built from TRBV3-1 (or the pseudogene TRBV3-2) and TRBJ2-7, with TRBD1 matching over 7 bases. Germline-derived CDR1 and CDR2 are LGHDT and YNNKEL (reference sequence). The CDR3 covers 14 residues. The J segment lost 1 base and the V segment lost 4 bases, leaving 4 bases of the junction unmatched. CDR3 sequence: CASSPSGQSYEQYF. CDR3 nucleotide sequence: TGTGCCAGCAGCCCCTCGGGACAGTCCTACGAGCAGTACTTC.

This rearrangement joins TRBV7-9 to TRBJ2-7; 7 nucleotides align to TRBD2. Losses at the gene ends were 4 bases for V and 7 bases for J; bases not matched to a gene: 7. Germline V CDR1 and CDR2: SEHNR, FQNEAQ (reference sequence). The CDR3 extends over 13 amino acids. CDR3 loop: CASSSFGGVEQYF. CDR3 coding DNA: TGTGCCAGCAGCTCCTTTGGGGGGGTTGAGCAGTACTTC.

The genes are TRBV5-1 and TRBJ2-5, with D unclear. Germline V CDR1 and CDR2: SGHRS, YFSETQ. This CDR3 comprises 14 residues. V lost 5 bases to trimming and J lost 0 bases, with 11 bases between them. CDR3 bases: TGCGCCAGCAGAGTGGCGGCCAACCAAGAGACCCAGTACTTC. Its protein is CASRVAANQETQYF.

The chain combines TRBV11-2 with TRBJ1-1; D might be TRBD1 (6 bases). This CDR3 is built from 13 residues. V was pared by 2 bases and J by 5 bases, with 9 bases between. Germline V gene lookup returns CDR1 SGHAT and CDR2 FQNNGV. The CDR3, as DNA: TGTGCCAGCAGCTTACTACAGGGAACTGAAGCTTTCTTT. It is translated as CASSLLQGTEAFF.

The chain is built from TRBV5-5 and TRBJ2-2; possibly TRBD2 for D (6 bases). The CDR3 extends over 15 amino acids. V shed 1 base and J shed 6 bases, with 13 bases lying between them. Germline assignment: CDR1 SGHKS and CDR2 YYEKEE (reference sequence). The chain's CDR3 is CASSLTVGGAGELFF. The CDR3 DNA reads TGTGCCAGCAGCTTGACGGTAGGAGGGGCCGGGGAGCTGTTTTTT.

The CDR3 sequence: CASSIRGQLGYTF. CDR3 in DNA: TGTGCCAGTAGTATCAGGGGGCAGCTTGGCTACACCTTC. The chain is built from TRBV19 and TRBJ1-2, with 8 bases that match TRBD1. This CDR3 region has 13 residues. V lost 3 bases and J lost 7; bases outside the gene matches: 4. The germline V gene has CDR1 LNHDA and CDR2 SQIVND (reference sequence).